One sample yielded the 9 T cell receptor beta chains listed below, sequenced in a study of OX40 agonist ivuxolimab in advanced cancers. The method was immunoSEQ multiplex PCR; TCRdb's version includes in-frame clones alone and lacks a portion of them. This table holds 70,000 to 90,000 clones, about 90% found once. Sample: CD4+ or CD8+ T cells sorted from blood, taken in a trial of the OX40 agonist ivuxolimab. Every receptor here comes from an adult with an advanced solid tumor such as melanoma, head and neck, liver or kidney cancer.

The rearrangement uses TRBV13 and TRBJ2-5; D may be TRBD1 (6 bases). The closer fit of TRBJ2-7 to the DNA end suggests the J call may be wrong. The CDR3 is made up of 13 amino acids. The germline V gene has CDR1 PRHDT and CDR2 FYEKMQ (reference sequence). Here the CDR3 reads CASSFGGRPEQYF. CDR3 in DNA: TGTGCCAGCAGCTTTGGGGGCAGGCCCGAGCAGTACTTC.

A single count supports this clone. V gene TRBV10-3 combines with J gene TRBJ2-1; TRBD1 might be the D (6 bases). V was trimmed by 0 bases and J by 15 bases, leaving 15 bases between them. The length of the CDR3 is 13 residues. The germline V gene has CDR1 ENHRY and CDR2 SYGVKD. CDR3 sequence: CAISESGPQGPFF. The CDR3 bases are TGTGCCATCAGTGAGTCGGGGCCGCAGGGGCCGTTCTTC.

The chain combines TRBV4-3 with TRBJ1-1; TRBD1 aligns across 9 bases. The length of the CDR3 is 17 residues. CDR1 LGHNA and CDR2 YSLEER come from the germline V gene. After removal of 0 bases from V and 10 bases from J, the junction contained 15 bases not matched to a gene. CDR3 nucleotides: TGCGCCAGCAGCCAAGATCGTTCAGGGGACAGGGATCTTCGAGCTTTCTTT. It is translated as CASSQDRSGDRDLRAFF.

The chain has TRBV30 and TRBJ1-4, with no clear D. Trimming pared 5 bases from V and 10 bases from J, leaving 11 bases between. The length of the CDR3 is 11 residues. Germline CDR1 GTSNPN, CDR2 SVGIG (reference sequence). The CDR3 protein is CAWSTGGKLFF. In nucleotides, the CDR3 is TGTGCCTGGTCGACTGGAGGAAAACTGTTTTTT.

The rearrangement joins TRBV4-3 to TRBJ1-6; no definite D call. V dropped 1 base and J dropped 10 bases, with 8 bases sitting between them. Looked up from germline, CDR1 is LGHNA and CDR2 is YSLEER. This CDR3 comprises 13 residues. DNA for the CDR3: TGCGCCAGCAGCCAAGTAAGGTTCTCACCCCTCCACTTT. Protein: CASSQVRFSPLHF.

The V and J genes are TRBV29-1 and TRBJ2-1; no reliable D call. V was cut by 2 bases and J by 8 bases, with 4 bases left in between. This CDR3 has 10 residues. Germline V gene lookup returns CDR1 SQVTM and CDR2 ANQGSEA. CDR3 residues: CSVERDEQFF. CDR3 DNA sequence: TGCAGCGTTGAAAGGGATGAGCAGTTCTTC.

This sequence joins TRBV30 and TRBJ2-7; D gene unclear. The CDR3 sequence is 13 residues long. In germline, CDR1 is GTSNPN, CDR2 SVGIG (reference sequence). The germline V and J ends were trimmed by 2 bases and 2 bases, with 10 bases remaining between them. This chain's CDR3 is CAWSLGDPYEQYF. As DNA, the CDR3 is TGTGCCTGGAGTCTTGGAGACCCCTACGAGCAGTACTTC.

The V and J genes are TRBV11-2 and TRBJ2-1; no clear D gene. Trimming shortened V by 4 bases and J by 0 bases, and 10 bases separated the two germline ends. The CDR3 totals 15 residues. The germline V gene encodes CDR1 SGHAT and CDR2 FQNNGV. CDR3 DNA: TGTGCCAGCAGCTCCCTTGCCCCCTCCTACAATGAGCAGTTCTTC. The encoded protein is CASSSLAPSYNEQFF.

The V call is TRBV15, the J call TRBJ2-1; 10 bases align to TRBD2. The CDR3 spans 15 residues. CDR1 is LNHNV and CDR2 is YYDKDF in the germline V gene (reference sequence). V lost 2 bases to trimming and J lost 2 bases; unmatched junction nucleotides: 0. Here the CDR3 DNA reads TGTGCCACCAGCAGACTAGCGGGAGCCTACAATGAGCAGTTCTTC. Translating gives CATSRLAGAYNEQFF.